These 8 T cell receptor beta chains came from one sample sequenced in a study of T cell repertoires and Cas9 in healthy adults. Clones were sequenced by immunoSEQ multiplex PCR, and TCRdb holds only the in-frame ones, with some missing. Here the sample spans 20,000 to 25,000 clones, 90% being singletons. The sample consisted of CD4+ effector T cells (CD127+, CD25-, CD137-, CD154-) from PBMCs; culture status not recorded. The receptors here all came from a human donor in good health.

The V call is TRBV6-1, the J call TRBJ2-2, with 9 positions matching TRBD1. V lost 5 bases and J lost 4; bases outside the gene matches: 5. Germline-derived CDR1 and CDR2 are MNHNS and SASEGT. The CDR3 loop spans 15 amino acids. The CDR3 sequence: CASSSRQGVTGELFF. The DNA of the CDR3 is TGTGCCAGCAGTTCCCGACAGGGGGTCACCGGGGAGCTGTTTTTT.

This clone showed up just once. This chain joins TRBV5-1 and TRBJ2-2; possibly TRBD1 or TRBD2 for D (6 bases each). The V gene lost 4 bases and the J gene lost 3 bases, with 10 bases spanning the gap. This CDR3 has 14 residues. CDR1 SGHRS and CDR2 YFSETQ come from the germline V gene. The CDR3, as DNA: TGCGCCAGCAGCGCGGGACAAGACACCGGGGAGCTGTTTTTT. Translating it yields CASSAGQDTGELFF.

This clone was found once. The rearrangement uses TRBV5-6 and TRBJ1-1; the D is unclear. Germline-derived CDR1 and CDR2 are SGHDT and YYEEEE. The CDR3 totals 12 residues. V was shortened by 7 bases and J by 5 bases, with 12 bases between the two germline ends. The CDR3 DNA reads TGTGCCAGCGGTGCGGGATGGACTGAAGCTTTCTTT. Its protein product is CASGAGWTEAFF.

The chain has TRBV5-1 and TRBJ2-1; possible D gene TRBD1, 5 bases. Germline V CDR1 and CDR2: SGHRS, YFSETQ. The CDR3 runs 16 residues. Between the trimmed V and J ends, which lost 0 bases and 0 bases, there was a span of 10 bases. The CDR3, as DNA: TGCGCCAGCAGCTTGGAGGGGATGAGCTCCTACAATGAGCAGTTCTTC. It translates to CASSLEGMSSYNEQFF.

J is TRBJ2-7 and V is TRBV2; tentative D call: TRBD1 (6 bases). CDR1 is SNHLY and CDR2 is FYNNEI in the germline V gene. The CDR3 contains 17 residues. The germline V and J ends were trimmed by 2 bases and 0 bases, with 17 bases remaining between them. The CDR3 sequence is CASSEMGSRGPSYEQYF. The CDR3 DNA reads as TGTGCCAGCAGTGAAATGGGGTCCAGGGGCCCCTCCTACGAGCAGTACTTC.

The chain recombines TRBV19 with TRBJ2-2, with 7 positions matching TRBD1. The CDR3 has 15 residues. The germline V gene has CDR1 LNHDA and CDR2 SQIVND (reference sequence). After removal of 7 bases from V and 1 base from J, the junction contained 6 bases not matched to a gene. The CDR3 bases are TGTGCCAGTACCTTGGGACAGCTGAACACCGGGGAGCTGTTTTTT. Translating it yields CASTLGQLNTGELFF.

The chain is built from TRBV2 and TRBJ2-6; a possible D gene is TRBD1 (5 bases). Germline-derived CDR1 and CDR2 are SNHLY and FYNNEI. The CDR3 has 15 residues. V lost 9 bases, J lost 5 bases, and 17 bases lay in between. The CDR3 here is CARLQVQERANVLTF. Here the CDR3 DNA reads TGTGCCAGACTACAGGTCCAGGAGAGGGCCAACGTCCTGACTTTC.

The chain employs TRBV7-9 and TRBJ1-2; D perhaps matches TRBD1 (5 bases). The CDR3 length is 14 residues. V was trimmed by 5 bases and J by 4 bases, leaving 14 bases between them. Germline CDR1 SEHNR, CDR2 FQNEAQ (reference sequence). The CDR3 protein is CASSVGVSPYGYTF. DNA for the CDR3: TGTGCCAGCAGCGTAGGGGTCTCACCCTATGGCTACACCTTC.